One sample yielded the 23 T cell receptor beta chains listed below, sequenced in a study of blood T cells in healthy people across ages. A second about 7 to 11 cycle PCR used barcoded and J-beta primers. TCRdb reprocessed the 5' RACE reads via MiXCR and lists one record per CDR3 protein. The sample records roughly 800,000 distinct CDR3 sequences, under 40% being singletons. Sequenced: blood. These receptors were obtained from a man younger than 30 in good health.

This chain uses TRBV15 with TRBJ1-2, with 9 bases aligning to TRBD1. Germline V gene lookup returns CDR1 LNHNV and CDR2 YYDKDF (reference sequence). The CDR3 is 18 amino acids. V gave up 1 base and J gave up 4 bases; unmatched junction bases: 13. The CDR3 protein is CATSRGQGGLIIGYGYTF. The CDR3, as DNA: TGTGCCACCAGCAGAGGACAGGGGGGCTTGATTATTGGCTATGGCTACACCTTC. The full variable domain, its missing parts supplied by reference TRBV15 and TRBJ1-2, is DAMVIQNPRYQVTQFGKPVTLSCSQTLNHNVMYWYQQKSSQAPKLLFHYYDKDFNNEADTPDNFQSRRPNTSFCFLDIRSPGLGDTAMYLCATSRGQGGLIIGYGYTFGSGTRLTVV.

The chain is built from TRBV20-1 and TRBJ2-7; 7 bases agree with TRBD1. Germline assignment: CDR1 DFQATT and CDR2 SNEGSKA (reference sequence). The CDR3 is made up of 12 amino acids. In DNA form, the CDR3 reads TGCAGGGCAGGGACAGTTGCCTACGAGCAGTACTTC. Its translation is CRAGTVAYEQYF.

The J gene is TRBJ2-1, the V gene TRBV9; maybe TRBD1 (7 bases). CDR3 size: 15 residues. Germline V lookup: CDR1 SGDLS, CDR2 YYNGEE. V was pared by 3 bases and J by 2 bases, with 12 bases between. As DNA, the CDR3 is TGTGCCAGCAGCGGAGGAGGGGGCGCCTACAATGAGCAGTTCTTC. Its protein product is CASSGGGGAYNEQFF.

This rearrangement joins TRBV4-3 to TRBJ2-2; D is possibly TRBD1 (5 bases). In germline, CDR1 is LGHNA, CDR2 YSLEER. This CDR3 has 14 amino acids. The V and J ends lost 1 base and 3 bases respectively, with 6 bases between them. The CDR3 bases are TGCGCCAGCAGCCAAGGACAGCACACCGGGGAGCTGTTTTTT. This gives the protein CASSQGQHTGELFF.

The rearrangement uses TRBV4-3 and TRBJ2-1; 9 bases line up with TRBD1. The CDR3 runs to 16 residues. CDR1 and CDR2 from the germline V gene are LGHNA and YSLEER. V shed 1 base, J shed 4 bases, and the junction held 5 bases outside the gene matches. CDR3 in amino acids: CASSQAGQGFYNEQFF. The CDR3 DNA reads TGCGCCAGCAGCCAAGCGGGACAGGGTTTTTACAATGAGCAGTTCTTC.

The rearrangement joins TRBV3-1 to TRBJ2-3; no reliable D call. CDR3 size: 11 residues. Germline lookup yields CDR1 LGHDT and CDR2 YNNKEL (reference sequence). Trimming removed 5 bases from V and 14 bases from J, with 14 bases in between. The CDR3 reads CASSIGVAWYF. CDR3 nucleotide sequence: TGTGCCAGCAGCATTGGGGTAGCTTGGTATTTT.

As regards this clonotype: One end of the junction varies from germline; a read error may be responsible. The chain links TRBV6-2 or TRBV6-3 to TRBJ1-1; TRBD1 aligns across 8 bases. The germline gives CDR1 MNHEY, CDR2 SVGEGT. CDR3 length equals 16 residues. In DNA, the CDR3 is TGTGCCAGCAGTTCGACAGGGGCGCACATCCACACTAAAGCTTTCTTT. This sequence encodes CASSSTGAHIHTKAFF.

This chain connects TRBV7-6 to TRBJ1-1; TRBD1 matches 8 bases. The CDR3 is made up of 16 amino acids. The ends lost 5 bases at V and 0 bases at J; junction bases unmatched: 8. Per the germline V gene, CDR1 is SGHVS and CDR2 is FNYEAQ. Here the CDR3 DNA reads TGTGCCAGCAGCCCAACAGGGGGAACTATGAACACTGAAGCTTTCTTT. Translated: CASSPTGGTMNTEAFF.

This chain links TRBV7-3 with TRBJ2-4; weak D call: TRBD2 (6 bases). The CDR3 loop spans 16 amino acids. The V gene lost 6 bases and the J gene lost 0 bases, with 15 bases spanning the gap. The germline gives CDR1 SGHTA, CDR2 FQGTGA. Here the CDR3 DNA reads TGTGCCAGCAGGGGGACTGGCGGAGAAGCCAAAAACATTCAGTACTTC. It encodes CASRGTGGEAKNIQYF. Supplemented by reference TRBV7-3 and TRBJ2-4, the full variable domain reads GAGVSQTPSNKVTEKGKYVELRCDPISGHTALYWYRQSLGQGPEFLIYFQGTGAADDSGLPNDRFFAVRPEGSVSTLKIQRTERGDSAVYLCASRGTGGEAKNIQYFGAGTRLSVL.

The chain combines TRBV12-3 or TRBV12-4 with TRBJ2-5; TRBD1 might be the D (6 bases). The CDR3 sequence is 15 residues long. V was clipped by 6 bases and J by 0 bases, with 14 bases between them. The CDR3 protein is CASRKDKGDQETQYF. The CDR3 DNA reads TGTGCCAGCAGAAAGGACAAGGGGGACCAAGAGACCCAGTACTTC.

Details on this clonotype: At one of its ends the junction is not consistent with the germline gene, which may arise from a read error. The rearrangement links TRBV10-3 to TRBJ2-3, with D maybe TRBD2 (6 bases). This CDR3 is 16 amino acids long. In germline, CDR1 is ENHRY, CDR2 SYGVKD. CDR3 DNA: TGTGCCATCAGGGACAATACGGGCGGGGTCACAGATACGCGGTATTTT. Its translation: CAIRDNTGGVTDTRYF.

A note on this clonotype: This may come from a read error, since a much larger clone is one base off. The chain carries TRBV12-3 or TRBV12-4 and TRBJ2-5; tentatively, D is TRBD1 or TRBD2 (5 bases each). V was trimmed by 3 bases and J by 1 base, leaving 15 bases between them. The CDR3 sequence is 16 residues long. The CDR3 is CASSFRRWDLQETQYF. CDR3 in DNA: TGTGCCAGCAGTTTTCGGAGGTGGGACCTCCAAGAGACCCAGTACTTC.

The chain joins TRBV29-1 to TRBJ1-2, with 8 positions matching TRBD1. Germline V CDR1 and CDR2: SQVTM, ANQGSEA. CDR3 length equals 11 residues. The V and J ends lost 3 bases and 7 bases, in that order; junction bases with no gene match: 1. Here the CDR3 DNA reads TGCAGCGTTGACGGACAGGGTGGCTACACCTTC. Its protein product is CSVDGQGGYTF.

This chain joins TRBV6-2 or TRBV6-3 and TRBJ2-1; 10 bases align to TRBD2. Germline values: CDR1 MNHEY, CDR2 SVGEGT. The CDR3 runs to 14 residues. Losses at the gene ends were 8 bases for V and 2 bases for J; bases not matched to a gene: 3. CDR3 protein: CASGGLAPYNEQFF. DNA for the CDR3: TGTGCCAGCGGGGGACTAGCGCCCTACAATGAGCAGTTCTTC.

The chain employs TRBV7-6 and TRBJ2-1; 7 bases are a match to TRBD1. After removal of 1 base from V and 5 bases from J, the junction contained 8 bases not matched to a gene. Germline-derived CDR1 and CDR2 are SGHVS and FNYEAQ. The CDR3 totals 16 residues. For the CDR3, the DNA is TGTGCCAGCAGCTTAGAACAGGGGCCGCTGGACAATGAGCAGTTCTTC. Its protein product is CASSLEQGPLDNEQFF.

CDR3 amino acids: CASSGGTATSTDTQYF. DNA of the CDR3: TGTGCCAGCAGCGGAGGGACTGCGACTAGCACAGATACGCAGTATTTT. V usage is TRBV9 and J usage is TRBJ2-3; TRBD2 is a possible D gene (6 bases). The length of the CDR3 is 16 residues. Germline CDR1 is SGDLS and CDR2 is YYNGEE. Trimming cost V 3 bases and J 0 bases, with 14 bases left between them.

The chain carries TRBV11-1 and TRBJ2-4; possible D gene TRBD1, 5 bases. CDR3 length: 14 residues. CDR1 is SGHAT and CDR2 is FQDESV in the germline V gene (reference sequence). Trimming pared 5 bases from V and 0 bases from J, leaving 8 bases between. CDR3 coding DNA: TGTGCCAGCAGCCTCAGGGAAGCCAAAAACATTCAGTACTTC. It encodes CASSLREAKNIQYF.

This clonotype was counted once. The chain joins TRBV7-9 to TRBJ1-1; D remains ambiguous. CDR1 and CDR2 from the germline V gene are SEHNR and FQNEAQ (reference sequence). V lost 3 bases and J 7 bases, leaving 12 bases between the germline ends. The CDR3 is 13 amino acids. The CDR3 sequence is CASSFLVPGEAFF. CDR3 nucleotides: TGTGCCAGCAGCTTCCTAGTCCCGGGTGAAGCTTTCTTT.

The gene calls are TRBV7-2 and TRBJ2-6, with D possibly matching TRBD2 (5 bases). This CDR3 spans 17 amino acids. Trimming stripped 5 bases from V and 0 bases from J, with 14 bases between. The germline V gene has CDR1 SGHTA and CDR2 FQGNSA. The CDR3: CASSRTLYSSGANVLTF. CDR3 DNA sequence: TGTGCCAGCAGCCGGACTCTCTATAGCTCTGGGGCCAACGTCCTGACTTTC.

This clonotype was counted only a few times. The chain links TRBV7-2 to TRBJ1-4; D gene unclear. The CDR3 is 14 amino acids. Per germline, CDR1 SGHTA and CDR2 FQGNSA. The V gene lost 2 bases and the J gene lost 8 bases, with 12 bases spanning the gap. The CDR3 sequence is CASSLRRVGEKLFF. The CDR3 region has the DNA TGTGCCAGCAGCTTACGGCGGGTAGGAGAAAAACTGTTTTTT.

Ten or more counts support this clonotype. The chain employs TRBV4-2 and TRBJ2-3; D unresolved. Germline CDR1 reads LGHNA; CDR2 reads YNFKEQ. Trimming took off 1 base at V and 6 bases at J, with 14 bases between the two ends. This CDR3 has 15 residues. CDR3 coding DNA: TGTGCCAGCAGCCAAGGTCCGGTCGGTTGGGATACGCAGTATTTT. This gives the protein CASSQGPVGWDTQYF.

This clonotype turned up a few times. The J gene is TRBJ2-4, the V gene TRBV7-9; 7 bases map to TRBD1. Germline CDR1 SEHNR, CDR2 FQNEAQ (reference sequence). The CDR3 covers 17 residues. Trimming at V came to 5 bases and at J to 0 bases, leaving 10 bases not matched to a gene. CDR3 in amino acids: CASSARQGPKAKNIQYF. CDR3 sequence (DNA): TGTGCCAGCAGCGCCAGACAGGGACCTAAAGCCAAAAACATTCAGTACTTC.

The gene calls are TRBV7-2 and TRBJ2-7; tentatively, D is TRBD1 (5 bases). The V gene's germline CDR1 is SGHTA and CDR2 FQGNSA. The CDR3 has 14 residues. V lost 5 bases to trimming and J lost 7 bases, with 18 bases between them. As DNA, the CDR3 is TGTGCCAGCAGCGTCGACAGAACGGGCAATGAGCAGTACTTC. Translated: CASSVDRTGNEQYF.